This T cell receptor beta chain was captured in a study of T-cell reconstitution after alpha-beta-depleted transplantation in children. Notes on the study in general: As was reported, about two months after transplant, alpha-beta T cells came from several hundred expanded graft clones.

The TCRbeta library was prepared with unique molecular identifiers. TCRdb reanalysed the PCR reads using MiXCR and keeps one entry per CDR3 protein. Found here are fewer than 550,000 distinct CDR3 sequences, over 9.5% of them singletons; the top ten hold around 2.2%. V was pared by 0 bases and J by 14 bases, with 23 bases between. The CDR3 spans 16 residues. CDR1 is LNHNV and CDR2 is YYDKDF in the germline V gene (reference sequence). This clonotype was counted ten times or more. The antigen remains unidentified. This chain links TRBV15 with TRBJ2-1; D call uncertain. This specimen was PBMCs, taken before TCRalphabeta/CD19-depleted stem cell transplant. This clonotype was sampled from a child aged 2 to 10 with inherited bone marrow failure, due to receive a stem cell transplant. CDR3 region: CATSRDLDSPNRLEFF. The CDR3 DNA follows: TGTGCCACCAGCAGAGATCTTGATAGCCCGAATAGATTGGAGTTCTTC.